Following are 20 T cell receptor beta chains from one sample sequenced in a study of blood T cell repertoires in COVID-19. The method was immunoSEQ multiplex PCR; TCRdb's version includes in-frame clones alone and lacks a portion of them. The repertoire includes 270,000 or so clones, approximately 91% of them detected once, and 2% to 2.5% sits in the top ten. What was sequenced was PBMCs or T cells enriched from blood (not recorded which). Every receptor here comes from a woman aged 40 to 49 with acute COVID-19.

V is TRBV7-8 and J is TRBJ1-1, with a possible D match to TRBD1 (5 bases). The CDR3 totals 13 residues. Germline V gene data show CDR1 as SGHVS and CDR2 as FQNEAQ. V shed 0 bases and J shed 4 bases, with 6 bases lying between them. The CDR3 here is CASSLAGVTEAFF. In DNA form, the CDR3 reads TGTGCCAGCAGCTTAGCAGGGGTCACTGAAGCTTTCTTT.

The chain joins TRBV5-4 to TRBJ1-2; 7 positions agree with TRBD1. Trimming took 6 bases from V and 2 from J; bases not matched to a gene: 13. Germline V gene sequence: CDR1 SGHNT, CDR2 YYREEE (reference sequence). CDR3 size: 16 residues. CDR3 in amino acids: CASTILVGQLNYGYTF. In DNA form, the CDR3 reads TGTGCCAGCACCATCCTGGTGGGACAGCTAAACTATGGCTACACCTTC. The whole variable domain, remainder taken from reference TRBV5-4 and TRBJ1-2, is ETGVTQSPTHLIKTRGQQVTLRCSSQSGHNTVSWYQQALGQGPQFIFQYYREEENGRGNFPPRFSGLQFPNYSSELNVNALELDDSALYLCASTILVGQLNYGYTFGSGTRLTVV.

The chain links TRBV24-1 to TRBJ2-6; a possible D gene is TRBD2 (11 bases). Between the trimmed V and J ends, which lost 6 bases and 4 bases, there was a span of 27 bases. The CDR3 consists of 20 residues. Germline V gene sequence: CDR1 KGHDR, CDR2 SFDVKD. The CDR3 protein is CATSPRDRGIAGGGANVLTF. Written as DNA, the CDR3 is TGTGCCACCAGTCCCCGGGACAGGGGTATAGCGGGAGGGGGGGCCAACGTCCTGACTTTC.

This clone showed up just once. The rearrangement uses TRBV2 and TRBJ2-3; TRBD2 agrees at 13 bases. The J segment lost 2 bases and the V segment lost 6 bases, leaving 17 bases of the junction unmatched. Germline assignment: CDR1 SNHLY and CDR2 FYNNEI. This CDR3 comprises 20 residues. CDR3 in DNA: TGTGCCAGCAGCCACGGGGTAAGGACTAGCGGGAGTTGGATCACAGATACGCAGTATTTT. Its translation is CASSHGVRTSGSWITDTQYF.

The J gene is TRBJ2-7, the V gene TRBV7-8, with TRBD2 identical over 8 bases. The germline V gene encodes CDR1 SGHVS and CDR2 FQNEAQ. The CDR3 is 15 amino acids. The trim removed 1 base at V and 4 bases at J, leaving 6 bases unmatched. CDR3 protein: CASSLGGLVSYEQYF. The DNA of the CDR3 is TGTGCCAGCAGCTTAGGGGGACTAGTCTCTTACGAGCAGTACTTC.

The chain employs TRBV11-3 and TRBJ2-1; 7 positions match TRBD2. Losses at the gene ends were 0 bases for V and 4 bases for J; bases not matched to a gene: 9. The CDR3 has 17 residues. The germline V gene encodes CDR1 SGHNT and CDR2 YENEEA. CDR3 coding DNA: TGTGCCAGCAGCTTAGAGGGCCTGGGGCGGGGGTACAATGAGCAGTTCTTC. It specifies CASSLEGLGRGYNEQFF.

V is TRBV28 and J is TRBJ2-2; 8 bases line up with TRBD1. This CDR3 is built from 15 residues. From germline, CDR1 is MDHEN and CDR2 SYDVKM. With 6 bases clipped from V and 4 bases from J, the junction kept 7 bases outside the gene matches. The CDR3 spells CASRRTGISTGELFF. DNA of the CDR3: TGTGCCAGCAGACGGACAGGGATAAGCACCGGGGAGCTGTTTTTT.

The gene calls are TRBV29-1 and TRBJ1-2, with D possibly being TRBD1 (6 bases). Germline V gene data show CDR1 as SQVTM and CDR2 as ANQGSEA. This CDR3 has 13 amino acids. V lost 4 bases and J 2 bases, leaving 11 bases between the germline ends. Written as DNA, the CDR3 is TGCAGCGTTGCCATAGGGACAAACTATGGCTACACCTTC. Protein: CSVAIGTNYGYTF. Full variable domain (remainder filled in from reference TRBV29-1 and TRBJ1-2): SAVISQKPSRDICQRGTSLTIQCQVDSQVTMMFWYRQQPGQSLTLIATANQGSEATYESGFVIDKFPISRPNLTFSTLTVSNMSPEDSSIYLCSVAIGTNYGYTFGSGTRLTVV.

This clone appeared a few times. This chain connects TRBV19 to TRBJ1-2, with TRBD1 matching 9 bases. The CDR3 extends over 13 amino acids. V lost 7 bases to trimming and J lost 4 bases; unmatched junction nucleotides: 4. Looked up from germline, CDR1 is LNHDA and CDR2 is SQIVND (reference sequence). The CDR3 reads CASNTGGGYGYTF. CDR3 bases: TGTGCCAGTAATACAGGGGGCGGCTATGGCTACACCTTC. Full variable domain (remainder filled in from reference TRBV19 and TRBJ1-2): DGGITQSPKYLFRKEGQNVTLSCEQNLNHDAMYWYRQDPGQGLRLIYYSQIVNDFQKGDIAEGYSVSREKKESFPLTVTSAQKNPTAFYLCASNTGGGYGYTFGSGTRLTVV.

Written as DNA, the CDR3 is TGTGCCCCAGGGGGAAAGGACAATGAGCAGTTCTTC. Protein: CAPGGKDNEQFF. The rearrangement uses TRBV5-6 and TRBJ2-1; 7 bases agree with TRBD1. Germline loops: CDR1 SGHDT, CDR2 YYEEEE. The CDR3 covers 12 residues. The junction had 6 bases not matched to a gene; V was cut back by 10 bases and J by 5 bases.

The CDR3 DNA is TGTGCCAGCAGTAGACTAGCGGGAGAAACTTACAATGAGCAGTTCTTC. Translation: CASSRLAGETYNEQFF. The chain uses TRBV6-2 or TRBV6-3 and TRBJ2-1, with 12 nucleotides matching TRBD2. The V segment lost 5 bases and the J segment 4 bases; nucleotides outside the gene matches: 6. The CDR3 is 16 residues long. Germline V gives CDR1 MNHEY, CDR2 SVGEGT.

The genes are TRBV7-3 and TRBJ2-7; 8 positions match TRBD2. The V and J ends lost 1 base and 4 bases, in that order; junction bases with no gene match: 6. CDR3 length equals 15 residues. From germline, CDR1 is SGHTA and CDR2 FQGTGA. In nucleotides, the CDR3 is TGTGCCAGCAGCTTAAGCGGGGGGACTTCTTACGAGCAGTACTTC. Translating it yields CASSLSGGTSYEQYF.

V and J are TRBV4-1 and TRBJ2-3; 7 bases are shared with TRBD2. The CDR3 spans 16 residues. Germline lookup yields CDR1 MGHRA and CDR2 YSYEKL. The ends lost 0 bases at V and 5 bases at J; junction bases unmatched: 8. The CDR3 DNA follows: TGCGCCAGCAGCCAAGATGGGAGGGGTTTCGGAGATACGCAGTATTTT. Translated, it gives CASSQDGRGFGDTQYF.

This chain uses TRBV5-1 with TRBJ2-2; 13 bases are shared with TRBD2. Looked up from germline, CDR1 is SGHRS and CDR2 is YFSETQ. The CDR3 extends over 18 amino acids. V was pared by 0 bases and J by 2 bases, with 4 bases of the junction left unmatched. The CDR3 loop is CASSLATSGRGNTGELFF. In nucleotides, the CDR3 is TGCGCCAGCAGCTTGGCAACTAGCGGGAGGGGCAACACCGGGGAGCTGTTTTTT.

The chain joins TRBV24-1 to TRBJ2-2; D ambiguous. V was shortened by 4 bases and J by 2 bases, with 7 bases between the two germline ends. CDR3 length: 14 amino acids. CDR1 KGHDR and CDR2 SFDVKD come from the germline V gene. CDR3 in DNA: TGTGCCACCAGTGAGCCTAGAAACACCGGGGAGCTGTTTTTT. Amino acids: CATSEPRNTGELFF.

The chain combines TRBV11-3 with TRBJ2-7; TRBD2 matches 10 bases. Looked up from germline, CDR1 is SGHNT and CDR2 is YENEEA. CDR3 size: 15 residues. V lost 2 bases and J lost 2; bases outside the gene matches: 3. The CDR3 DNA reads TGTGCCAGCAGCTTACGGCTAGCGGGAGCCTACGAGCAGTACTTC. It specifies CASSLRLAGAYEQYF.

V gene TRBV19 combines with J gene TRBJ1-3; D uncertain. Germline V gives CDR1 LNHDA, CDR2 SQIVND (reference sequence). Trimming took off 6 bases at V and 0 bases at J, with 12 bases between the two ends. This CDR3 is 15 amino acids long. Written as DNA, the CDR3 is TGTGCCAGTAGGCCGTCGATGAGCTCTGGAAACACCATATATTTT. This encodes CASRPSMSSGNTIYF.

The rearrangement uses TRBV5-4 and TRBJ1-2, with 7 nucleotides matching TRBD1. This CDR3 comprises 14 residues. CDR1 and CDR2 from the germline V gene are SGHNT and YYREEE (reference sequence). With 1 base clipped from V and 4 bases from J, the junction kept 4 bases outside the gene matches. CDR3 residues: CASSLKGAGYGYTF. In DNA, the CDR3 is TGTGCCAGCAGCTTGAAGGGGGCTGGCTATGGCTACACCTTC.

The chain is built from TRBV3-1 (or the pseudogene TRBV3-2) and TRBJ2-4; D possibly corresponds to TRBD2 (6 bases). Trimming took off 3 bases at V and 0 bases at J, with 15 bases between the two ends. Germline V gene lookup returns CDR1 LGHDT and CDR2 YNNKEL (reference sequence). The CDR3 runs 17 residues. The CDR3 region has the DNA TGTGCCAGCAGCCAGGACACCCGGGGACTAGCCAAAAACATTCAGTACTTC. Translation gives CASSQDTRGLAKNIQYF.

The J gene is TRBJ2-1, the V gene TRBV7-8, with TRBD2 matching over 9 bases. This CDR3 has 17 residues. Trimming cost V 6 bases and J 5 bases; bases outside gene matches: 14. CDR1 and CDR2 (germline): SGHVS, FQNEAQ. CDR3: CASRSRWREGGNNEQFF. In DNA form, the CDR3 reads TGTGCCAGCAGGTCCAGATGGCGGGAGGGCGGCAACAATGAGCAGTTCTTC.